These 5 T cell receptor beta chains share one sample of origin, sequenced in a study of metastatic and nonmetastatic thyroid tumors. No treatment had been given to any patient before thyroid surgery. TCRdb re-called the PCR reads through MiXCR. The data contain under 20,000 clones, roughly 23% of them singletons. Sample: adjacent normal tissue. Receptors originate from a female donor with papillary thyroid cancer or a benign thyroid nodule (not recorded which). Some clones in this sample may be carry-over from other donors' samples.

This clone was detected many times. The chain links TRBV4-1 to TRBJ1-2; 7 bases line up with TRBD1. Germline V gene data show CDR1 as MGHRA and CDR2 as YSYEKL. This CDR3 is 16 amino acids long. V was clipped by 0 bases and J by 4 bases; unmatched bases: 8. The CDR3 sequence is CASSQDHRGIGYGYTF. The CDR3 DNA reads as TGCGCCAGCAGCCAAGATCACAGGGGTATTGGCTATGGCTACACCTTC.

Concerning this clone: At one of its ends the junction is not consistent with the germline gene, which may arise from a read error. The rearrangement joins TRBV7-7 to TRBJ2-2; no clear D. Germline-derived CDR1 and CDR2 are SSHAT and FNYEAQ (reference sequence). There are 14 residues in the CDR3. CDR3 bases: TGTGCTAGCAGCTTACGGCTAAACACCGGGGAGCTGTTTTTT. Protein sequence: CASSLRLNTGELFF.

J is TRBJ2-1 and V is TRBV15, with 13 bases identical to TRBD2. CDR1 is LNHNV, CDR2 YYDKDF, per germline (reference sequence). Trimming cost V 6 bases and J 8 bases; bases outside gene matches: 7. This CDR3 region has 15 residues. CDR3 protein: CATSSGLAGFDEQFF. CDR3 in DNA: TGTGCCACCAGTTCGGGACTAGCGGGATTTGATGAGCAGTTCTTC.

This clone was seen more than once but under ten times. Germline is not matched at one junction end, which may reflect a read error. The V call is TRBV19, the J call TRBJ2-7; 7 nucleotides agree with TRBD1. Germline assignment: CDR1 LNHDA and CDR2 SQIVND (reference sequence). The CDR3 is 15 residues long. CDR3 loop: CASSLDRATSYEQYF. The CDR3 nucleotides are TGTGCCAGTAGTTTAGACAGGGCGACTTCCTACGAGCAGTACTTC.

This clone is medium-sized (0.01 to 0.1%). This CDR3 reads CASRGTRGPSNQPQHF. As DNA, the CDR3 is TGTGCCAGCAGAGGGACCCGGGGGCCTAGCAATCAGCCCCAGCATTTT. The rearrangement uses TRBV27 and TRBJ1-5; a possible D gene is TRBD1 (6 bases). This CDR3 is 16 amino acids long. Germline CDR1 MNHEY, CDR2 SMNVEV (reference sequence). V was clipped by 6 bases and J by 0 bases, with 15 bases between them.